This record looks at one T cell receptor (beta chain) sequence and its context. The source of the sample is a study of blood T cell repertoires in COVID-19. Study details: The origin of the acute and convalescent COVID-19 samples was the United States, Italy and Spain. In each case, the material was cDNA or gDNA derived from T cells, B-cell-depleted T cells, or PBMCs.

V gave up 4 bases and J gave up 9 bases; unmatched junction bases: 3. The germline V gene encodes CDR1 MDHEN and CDR2 SYDVKM. The length of the CDR3 is 12 residues. Original processing notes: It was from reference gene primer amplification that nucleated cell counts were estimated. Generated by immunoSEQ multiplex PCR, the TCRdb table keeps only in-frame clones and is missing some. The V and J calls and the clone size are those of that table, but D and trimming were determined from the DNA. The sample includes under 50,000 clones, around 84% of them seen just once. The rearrangement links TRBV28 to TRBJ2-1; TRBD2 aligns across 7 bases. The source of this sequence is a man in his fifties with active COVID-19. Material for sequencing was peripheral blood. The CDR3 DNA reads as TGTGCCAGCAGTTGGGGGGGGACTGAGCAGTTCTTC. This gives the protein CASSWGGTEQFF. The full variable domain, completed using reference TRBV28 and TRBJ2-1, is DVKVTQSSRYLVKRTGEKVFLECVQDMDHENMFWYRQDPGLGLRLIYFSYDVKMKEKGDIPEGYSVSREKKERFSLILESASTNQTSMYLCASSWGGTEQFFGPGTRLTVL.